The 17 T cell receptor beta chains below all came from one sample that was sequenced in a study of T-cell reconstitution after alpha-beta-depleted transplantation in children. This sample's TCRbeta library carried unique molecular identifier barcodes. TCRdb reprocessed the PCR reads via MiXCR and lists one record per CDR3 protein. This table has almost 250,000 distinct CDR3 sequences, 25% appearing once. The sequenced sample was PBMCs, obtained before TCRalphabeta/CD19-depleted stem cell transplant. The receptors here all came from a girl under 10 years old with Fanconi anemia, due to receive a stem cell transplant.

The chain links TRBV29-1 to TRBJ1-2; 9 nucleotides match TRBD1. CDR3 length equals 13 residues. Germline V gene data show CDR1 as SQVTM and CDR2 as ANQGSEA. Trimming cost V 6 bases and J 4 bases; bases outside gene matches: 6. CDR3 nucleotide sequence: TGCAGCGTGCGGGACAGGGTCTCCTATGGCTACACCTTC. Protein sequence: CSVRDRVSYGYTF.

This clonotype was detected a few times. The V call is TRBV4-2, the J call TRBJ2-3; possibly TRBD1 or TRBD2 for D (5 bases each). V dropped 3 bases and J dropped 2 bases, with 12 bases sitting between them. CDR3 length: 15 residues. CDR1 is LGHNA and CDR2 is YNFKEQ in the germline V gene. CDR3 DNA sequence: TGTGCCAGCAGCCAGACGGGACCCACCACAGATACGCAGTATTTT. Its translation: CASSQTGPTTDTQYF.

The chain couples TRBV24-1 to TRBJ2-7; perhaps TRBD1 as D (6 bases). The CDR3 totals 15 residues. Germline CDR1 and CDR2: KGHDR and SFDVKD. The CDR3 DNA follows: TGTGGCGCCAGTGATAACAGGGCTGCCTCCTACGAGCAGTACTTC. Encoded protein: CGASDNRAASYEQYF.

This clonotype was seen repeatedly, ten times or more. The chain combines TRBV12-5 with TRBJ2-5; D tentatively fits TRBD1 or TRBD2 (6 bases each). V was shortened by 7 bases and J by 5 bases, with 20 bases between the two germline ends. The CDR3 has 15 amino acids. Germline CDR1 is LGHNT and CDR2 is FRNRAP. The CDR3 nucleotides are TGTGCTAGTGCCTCGGGGGCAGGGTTTTCTGAGACCCAGTACTTC. This translates into CASASGAGFSETQYF.

The rearrangement uses TRBV29-1 and TRBJ1-2; TRBD1 aligns across 12 bases. This CDR3 is 15 amino acids long. Trimming cost V 3 bases and J 4 bases; bases outside gene matches: 6. Germline V CDR1 and CDR2: SQVTM, ANQGSEA. The CDR3 sequence is CSVEFWDRGPYGYTF. The CDR3 nucleotides are TGCAGCGTTGAGTTTTGGGACAGGGGGCCCTATGGCTACACCTTC.

In its sample, this clonotype was seen a few times. A read error may be the cause here, since a much bigger clone is one base away. The V gene is TRBV20-1, the J gene TRBJ2-1; a weak D match, TRBD2 (6 bases). The CDR3 extends over 14 amino acids. Germline CDR1 and CDR2: DFQATT and SNEGSKA (reference sequence). CDR3 protein: CCASHAGSFNEQFF. CDR3 nucleotides: TGCTGTGCTAGCCACGCCGGGAGTTTCAATGAGCAGTTCTTC.

This chain uses TRBV24-1 with TRBJ2-1; 12 nucleotides match TRBD2. Germline-derived CDR1 and CDR2 are KGHDR and SFDVKD. Germline trimming cut 2 bases from V and 13 bases from J; bases unmatched to any gene: 11. The CDR3 has 16 residues. The CDR3 region is CATSDSLAGGRPQQFF. DNA for the CDR3: TGTGCCACCAGTGATTCCCTAGCGGGAGGGCGGCCACAACAGTTCTTC.

The chain joins TRBV20-1 to TRBJ1-2, with 7 bases aligning to TRBD1. The germline V gene encodes CDR1 DFQATT and CDR2 SNEGSKA (reference sequence). The CDR3 sequence is 13 residues long. V trimming: 5 bases; J trimming: 5 bases; junction bases outside the gene matches: 8. The CDR3 protein is CSAARGNGYGYTF. CDR3 in DNA: TGCAGTGCTGCCAGGGGGAATGGTTATGGCTACACCTTC.

This clonotype was seen a handful of times. The genes are TRBV29-1 and TRBJ2-3; D is ambiguous. This CDR3 region has 13 residues. Between the trimmed V and J ends, which lost 4 bases and 0 bases, there was a span of 8 bases. Per germline, CDR1 SQVTM and CDR2 ANQGSEA. CDR3 sequence reads: CSVADPSTDTQYF. In DNA, the CDR3 is TGCAGCGTTGCAGACCCTAGCACAGATACGCAGTATTTT.

This clonotype was seen ten or more times. The J gene is TRBJ2-4, the V gene TRBV10-3; 11 bases map to TRBD1. CDR1 is ENHRY, CDR2 SYGVKD, per germline. V lost 2 bases to trimming and J lost 14 bases; unmatched junction nucleotides: 2. The CDR3 runs to 12 residues. The CDR3 loop reads CAISEGQGAEYF. The CDR3, as DNA: TGTGCCATCAGTGAGGGACAGGGGGCGGAGTACTTC.

At least ten counts were recorded for this clonotype. The gene calls are TRBV20-1 and TRBJ2-5; TRBD1 is a possible D gene (6 bases). This CDR3 comprises 13 residues. The V end lost 5 bases, the J end lost 1 base, and 11 bases lay between the germline ends. Per germline, CDR1 DFQATT and CDR2 SNEGSKA (reference sequence). In nucleotides, the CDR3 is TGCAGTGCTGATAGGGACATCCAAGAGACCCAGTACTTC. The encoded protein is CSADRDIQETQYF.

Ten or more counts support this clonotype. This chain connects TRBV20-1 to TRBJ1-2; perhaps TRBD1 as D (6 bases). There are 14 residues in the CDR3. Germline V gene lookup returns CDR1 DFQATT and CDR2 SNEGSKA (reference sequence). V lost 3 bases and J 4 bases, leaving 15 bases between the germline ends. The CDR3 coding sequence is TGCAGTGCTAGCCCGGGGGCGCGTCTCTATGGCTACACCTTC. Translation gives CSASPGARLYGYTF.

This clonotype has a count of ten or more. The chain has TRBV6-1 and TRBJ1-1, with unresolved D. The CDR3 totals 13 residues. Trimming left V 5 bases short and J 0 bases short, with 7 bases between. Germline CDR1 is MNHNS and CDR2 is SASEGT. CDR3 amino acids: CASSIKVNTEAFF. The CDR3 DNA reads TGTGCCAGCAGTATCAAGGTGAACACTGAAGCTTTCTTT.

The chain recombines TRBV6-5 with TRBJ2-7, with a tentative D call TRBD1 (6 bases). V was shortened by 2 bases and J by 1 base, with 6 bases between the two germline ends. This CDR3 is built from 13 residues. From germline, CDR1 is MNHEY and CDR2 SVGAGI. The CDR3 sequence: CASSYDRSYEQYF. The DNA for the CDR3 is TGTGCCAGCAGTTACGACAGGTCCTACGAGCAGTACTTC.

A few counts support this clonotype. V and J are TRBV7-2 and TRBJ2-3; TRBD1 is a possible D gene (6 bases). CDR1 SGHTA and CDR2 FQGNSA come from the germline V gene. V gave up 4 bases and J gave up 2 bases, with 13 bases separating them. CDR3 length equals 15 residues. CDR3 loop: CASSSYKGVTDTQYF. CDR3 in DNA: TGTGCCAGCAGCTCCTATAAGGGGGTCACAGATACGCAGTATTTT.

This clonotype occurred a few times. The chain recombines TRBV20-1 with TRBJ2-1; D unclear. Germline-derived CDR1 and CDR2 are DFQATT and SNEGSKA (reference sequence). The CDR3 sequence is 15 residues long. Trimming removed 7 bases from V and 0 bases from J, with 16 bases in between. The CDR3 DNA is TGCAGTGGGGCAGGACGAGCGCGCTCCTACAATGAGCAGTTCTTC. Amino acid sequence: CSGAGRARSYNEQFF.

On this clonotype itself: A much larger clone lies one base from this, so it may be a read error. This CDR3 is missing its conserved last phenylalanine or tryptophan, likely due to a read error. The V gene is TRBV7-6, the J gene TRBJ1-4, with 9 bases matching TRBD1. Per the germline V gene, CDR1 is SGHVS and CDR2 is FNYEAQ. V lost 3 bases to trimming and J lost 6 bases; unmatched junction nucleotides: 5. CDR3 size: 15 residues. The CDR3 protein is CASSLNTGGYEKLFS. The CDR3 DNA sequence: TGTGCCAGCAGCTTGAATACAGGGGGCTATGAAAAACTGTTTTCT.